The clone carrying this T cell receptor (beta chain) has just a few counts. What it binds is not known. This sample is drawn from a study of blood T cells in healthy people across ages. A second PCR of roughly 7 to 11 cycles used a sample-barcoded 5' primer and a J-beta primer mix. TCRdb reanalysed the 5' RACE reads using MiXCR and keeps one entry per CDR3 protein. Seen here are roughly 1.6 million distinct CDR3 sequences, about 35% observed once, and the top ten hold approximately 10%. General study results and limits: Expanded clonotype shifts may have been confounded, as the donors had an unknown CMV status.

The TCR was taken from a woman in her thirties in good health. Sequencing was performed on blood.

CDR3 amino acids: CSASVAATVNYGYTF. The CDR3 DNA is TGCAGTGCTAGTGTGGCGGCGACAGTTAACTATGGCTACACCTTC. This chain links TRBV20-1 with TRBJ1-2, with D maybe TRBD1 (5 bases). The germline CDR1 and CDR2 sequences are DFQATT and SNEGSKA (reference sequence). The CDR3 extends over 15 amino acids. V shed 3 bases and J shed 1 base, with 15 bases lying between them.